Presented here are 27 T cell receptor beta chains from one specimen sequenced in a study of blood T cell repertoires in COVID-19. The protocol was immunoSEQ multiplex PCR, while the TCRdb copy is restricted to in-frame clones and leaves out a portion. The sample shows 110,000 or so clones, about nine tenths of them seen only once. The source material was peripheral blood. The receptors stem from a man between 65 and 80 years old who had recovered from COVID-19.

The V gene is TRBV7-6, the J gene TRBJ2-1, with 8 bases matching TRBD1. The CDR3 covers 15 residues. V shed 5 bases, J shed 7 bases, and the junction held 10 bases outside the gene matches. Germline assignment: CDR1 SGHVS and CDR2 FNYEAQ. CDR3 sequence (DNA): TGTGCCAGCAGCCCAGGGGGCGACAGGGGAAATGAGCAGTTCTTC. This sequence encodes CASSPGGDRGNEQFF. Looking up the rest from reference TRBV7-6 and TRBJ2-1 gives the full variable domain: GAGVSQSPRYKVTKRGQDVALRCDPISGHVSLYWYRQALGQGPEFLTYFNYEAQQDKSGLPNDRFSAERPEGSISTLTIQRTEQRDSAMYRCASSPGGDRGNEQFFGPGTRLTVL.

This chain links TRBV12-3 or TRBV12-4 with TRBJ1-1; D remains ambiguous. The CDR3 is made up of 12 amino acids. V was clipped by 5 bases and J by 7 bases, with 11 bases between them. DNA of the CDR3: TGTGCCAGCAGTCTCATGGCCAGTGAAGCTTTCTTT. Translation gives CASSLMASEAFF.

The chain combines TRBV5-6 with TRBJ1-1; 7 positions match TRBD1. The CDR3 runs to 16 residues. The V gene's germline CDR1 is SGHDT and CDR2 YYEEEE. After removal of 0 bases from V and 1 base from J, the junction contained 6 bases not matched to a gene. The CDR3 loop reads CASSLASGTENTEAFF. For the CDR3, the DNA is TGTGCCAGCAGCTTGGCCTCGGGGACAGAGAACACTGAAGCTTTCTTT. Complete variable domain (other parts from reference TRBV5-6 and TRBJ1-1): DAGVTQSPTHLIKTRGQQVTLRCSPKSGHDTVSWYQQALGQGPQFIFQYYEEEERQRGNFPDRFSGHQFPNYSSELNVNALLLGDSALYLCASSLASGTENTEAFFGQGTRLTVV.

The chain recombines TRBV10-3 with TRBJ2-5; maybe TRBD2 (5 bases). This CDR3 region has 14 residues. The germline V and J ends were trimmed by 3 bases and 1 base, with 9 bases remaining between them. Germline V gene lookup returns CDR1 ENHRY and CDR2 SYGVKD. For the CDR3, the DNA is TGTGCCATCAGTGACTGGACTCGCCAAGAGACCCAGTACTTC. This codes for CAISDWTRQETQYF.

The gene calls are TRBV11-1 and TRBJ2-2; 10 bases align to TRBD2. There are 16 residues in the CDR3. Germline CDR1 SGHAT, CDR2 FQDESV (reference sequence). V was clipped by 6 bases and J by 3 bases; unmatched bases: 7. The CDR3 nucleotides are TGTGCCAGCAGAATGGGACTAGCGATATACACCGGGGAGCTGTTTTTT. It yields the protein CASRMGLAIYTGELFF.

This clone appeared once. CDR3 DNA: TGTGCCAGTCGTCGACTACTAAACACCGGGGAGCTGTTTTTT. Translation: CASRRLLNTGELFF. J is TRBJ2-2 and V is TRBV19, with TRBD2 as a possible D gene (5 bases). V was cut by 8 bases and J by 2 bases, with 12 bases left in between. Germline loops: CDR1 LNHDA, CDR2 SQIVND (reference sequence). This CDR3 contains 14 residues.

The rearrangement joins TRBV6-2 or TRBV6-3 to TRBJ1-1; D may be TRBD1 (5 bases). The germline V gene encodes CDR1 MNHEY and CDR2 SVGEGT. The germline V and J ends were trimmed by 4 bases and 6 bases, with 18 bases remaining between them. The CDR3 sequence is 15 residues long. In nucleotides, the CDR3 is TGTGCCAGCAGTTCCGCCGGATCGGGGGAGGCTGAAGCTTTCTTT. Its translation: CASSSAGSGEAEAFF.

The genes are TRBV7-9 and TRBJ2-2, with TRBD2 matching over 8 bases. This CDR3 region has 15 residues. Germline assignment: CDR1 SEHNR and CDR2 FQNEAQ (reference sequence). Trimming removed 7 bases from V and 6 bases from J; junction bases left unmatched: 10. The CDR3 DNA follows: TGTGCCAGCACCTACTACGGCGGGGGGCCCGGGGAGCTGTTTTTT. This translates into CASTYYGGGPGELFF.

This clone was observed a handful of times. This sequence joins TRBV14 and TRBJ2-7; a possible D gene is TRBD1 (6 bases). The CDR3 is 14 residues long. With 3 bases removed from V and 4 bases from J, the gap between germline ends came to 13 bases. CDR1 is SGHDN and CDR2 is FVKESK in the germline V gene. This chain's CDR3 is CASSHSMDRYEQYF. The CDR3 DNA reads TGTGCCAGCAGCCACTCTATGGACAGATACGAGCAGTACTTC.

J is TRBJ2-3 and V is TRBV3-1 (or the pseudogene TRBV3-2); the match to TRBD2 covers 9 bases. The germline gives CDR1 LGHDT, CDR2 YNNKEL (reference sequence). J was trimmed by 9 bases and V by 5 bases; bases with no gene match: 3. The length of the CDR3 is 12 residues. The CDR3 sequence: CASSALAGTQYF. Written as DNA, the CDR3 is TGTGCCAGCAGCGCGCTAGCGGGGACGCAGTATTTT.

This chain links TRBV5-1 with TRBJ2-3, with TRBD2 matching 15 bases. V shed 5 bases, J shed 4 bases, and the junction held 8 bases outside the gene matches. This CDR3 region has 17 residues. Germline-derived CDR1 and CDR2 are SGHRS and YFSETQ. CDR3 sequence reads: CASRPGLAGGRADTQYF. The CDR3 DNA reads TGCGCCAGCAGGCCGGGACTAGCGGGAGGACGAGCAGATACGCAGTATTTT.

The CDR3 is CASSQDFEFSPGDSPLHF. Written as DNA, the CDR3 is TGCGCCAGCAGCCAAGATTTCGAGTTCTCACCAGGGGATTCACCCCTCCACTTT. The gene calls are TRBV4-1 and TRBJ1-6, with D possibly TRBD1 on 6 matching bases. The CDR3 is 18 residues long. The V gene lost 0 bases and the J gene lost 8 bases, with 20 bases spanning the gap. The germline CDR1 and CDR2 sequences are MGHRA and YSYEKL.

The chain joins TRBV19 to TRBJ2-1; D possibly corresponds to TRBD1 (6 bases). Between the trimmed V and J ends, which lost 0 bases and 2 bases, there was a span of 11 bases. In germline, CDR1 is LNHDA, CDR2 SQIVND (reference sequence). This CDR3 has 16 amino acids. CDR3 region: CASSIEGQIAYNEQFF. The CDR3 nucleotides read TGTGCCAGTAGTATAGAAGGACAGATCGCCTACAATGAGCAGTTCTTC.

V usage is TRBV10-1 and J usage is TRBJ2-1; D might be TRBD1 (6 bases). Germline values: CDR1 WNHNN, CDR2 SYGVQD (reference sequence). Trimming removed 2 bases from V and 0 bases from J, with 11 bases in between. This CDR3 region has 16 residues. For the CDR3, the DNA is TGCGCCAGCAGTGAGAAACAGGGAAGCTCCTACAATGAGCAGTTCTTC. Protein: CASSEKQGSSYNEQFF.

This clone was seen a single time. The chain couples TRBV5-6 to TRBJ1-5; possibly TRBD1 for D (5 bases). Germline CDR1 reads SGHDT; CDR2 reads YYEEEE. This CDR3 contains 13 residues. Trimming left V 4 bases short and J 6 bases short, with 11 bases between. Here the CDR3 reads CASSPGGGQPQHF. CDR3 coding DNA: TGTGCCAGCAGCCCCGGCGGGGGTCAGCCCCAGCATTTT.

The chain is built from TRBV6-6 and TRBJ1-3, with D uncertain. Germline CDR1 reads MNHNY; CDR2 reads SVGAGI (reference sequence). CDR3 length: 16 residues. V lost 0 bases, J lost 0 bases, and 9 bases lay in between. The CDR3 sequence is CASSYSSGSSGNTIYF. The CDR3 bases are TGTGCCAGCAGTTACTCCTCCGGGAGCTCTGGAAACACCATATATTTT.

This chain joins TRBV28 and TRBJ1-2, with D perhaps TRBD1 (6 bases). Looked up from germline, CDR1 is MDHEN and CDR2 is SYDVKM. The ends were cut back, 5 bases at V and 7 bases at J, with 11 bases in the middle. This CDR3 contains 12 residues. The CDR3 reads CASSGYRAGYTF. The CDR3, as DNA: TGTGCCAGCAGTGGATACAGGGCTGGCTACACCTTC.

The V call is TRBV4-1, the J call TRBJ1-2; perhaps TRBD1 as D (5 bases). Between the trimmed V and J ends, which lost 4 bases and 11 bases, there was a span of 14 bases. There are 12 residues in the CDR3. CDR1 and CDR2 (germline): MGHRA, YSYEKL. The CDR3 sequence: CASSLPLGGYTF. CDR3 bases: TGCGCCAGCAGCCTCCCTCTTGGGGGGTACACCTTC.

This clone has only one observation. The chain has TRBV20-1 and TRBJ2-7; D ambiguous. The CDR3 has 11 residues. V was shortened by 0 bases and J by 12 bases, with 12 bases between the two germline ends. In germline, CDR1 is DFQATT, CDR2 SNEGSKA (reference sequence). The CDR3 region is CSARDGSRRYF. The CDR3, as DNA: TGCAGTGCTAGAGATGGCAGTCGAAGGTACTTC.

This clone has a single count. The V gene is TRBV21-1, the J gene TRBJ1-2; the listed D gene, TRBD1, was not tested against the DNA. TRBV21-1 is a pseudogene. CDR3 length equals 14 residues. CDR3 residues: CASSERDTIYGYTF. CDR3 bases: TGTGCCAGCAGCGAACGGGACACCATCTATGGCTACACCTTC.

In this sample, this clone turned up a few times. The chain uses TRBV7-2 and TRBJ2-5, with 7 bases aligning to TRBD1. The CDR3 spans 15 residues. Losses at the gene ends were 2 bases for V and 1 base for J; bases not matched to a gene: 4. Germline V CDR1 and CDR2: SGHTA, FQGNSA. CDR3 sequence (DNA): TGTGCCAGCAGCTTACAACAGGGGCCCCAAGAGACCCAGTACTTC. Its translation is CASSLQQGPQETQYF.

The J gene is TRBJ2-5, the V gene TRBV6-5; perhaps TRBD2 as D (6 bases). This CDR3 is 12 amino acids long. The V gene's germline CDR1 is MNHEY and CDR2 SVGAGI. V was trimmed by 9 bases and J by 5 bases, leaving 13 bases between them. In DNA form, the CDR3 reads TGTGCCAGTCAATTTGCGGGGGAGACCCAGTACTTC. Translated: CASQFAGETQYF.

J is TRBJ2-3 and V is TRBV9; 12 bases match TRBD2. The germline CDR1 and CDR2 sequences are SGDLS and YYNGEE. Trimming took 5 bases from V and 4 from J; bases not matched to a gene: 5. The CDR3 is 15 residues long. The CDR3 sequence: CASSYLAGGPDTQYF. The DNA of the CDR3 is TGTGCCAGCAGTTACCTAGCGGGGGGGCCAGATACGCAGTATTTT.

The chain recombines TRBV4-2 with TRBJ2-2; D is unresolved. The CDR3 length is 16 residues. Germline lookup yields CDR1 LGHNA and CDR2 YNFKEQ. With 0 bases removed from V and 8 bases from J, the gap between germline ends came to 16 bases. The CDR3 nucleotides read TGTGCCAGCAGCCAAGAGTGGTCGATCCTAGAGGGGGAGCTGTTTTTT. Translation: CASSQEWSILEGELFF.

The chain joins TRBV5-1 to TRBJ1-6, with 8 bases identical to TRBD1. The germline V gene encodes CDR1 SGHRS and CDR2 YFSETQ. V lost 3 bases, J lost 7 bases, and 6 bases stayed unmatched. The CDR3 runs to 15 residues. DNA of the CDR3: TGCGCCAGCAGCTCGACCGGACAGGGAAATTCACCCCTCCACTTT. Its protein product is CASSSTGQGNSPLHF.

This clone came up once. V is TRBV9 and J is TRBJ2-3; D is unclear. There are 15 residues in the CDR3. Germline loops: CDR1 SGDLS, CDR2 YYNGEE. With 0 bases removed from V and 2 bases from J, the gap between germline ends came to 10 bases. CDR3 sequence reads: CASSVGGTYTDTQYF. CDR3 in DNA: TGTGCCAGCAGCGTAGGAGGTACCTACACAGATACGCAGTATTTT.

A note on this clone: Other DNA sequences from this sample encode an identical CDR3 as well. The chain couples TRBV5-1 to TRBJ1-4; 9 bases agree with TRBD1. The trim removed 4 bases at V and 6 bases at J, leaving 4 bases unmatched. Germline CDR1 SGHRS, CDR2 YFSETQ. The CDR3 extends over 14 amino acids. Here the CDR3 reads CASSLTGGDEKLFF. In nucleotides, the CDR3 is TGCGCCAGCAGCCTTACAGGGGGCGATGAAAAACTGTTTTTT.